This T cell receptor beta chain was recovered during a study of cytomegalovirus exposure and HLA in healthy donors. Study observations and caveats: Among the CMV-associated chains, three were confirmed in vitro as specific for CMV antigens. Most of the TCR beta V segments (in an earlier analysis) were productive either about 87% or about 30% of the time. In a later analysis, HLA-associated beta chains showed higher expansion and lower generation probabilities than comparable chains. In a later analysis, productive TCRs from donors in an Asian-associated ancestry cluster reportedly carried fewer N-insertions than the cohort mean.

Vbeta (60) and Jbeta (13) primers were used in the PCR. Assay used: immunoSEQ multiplex PCR; TCRdb lists only in-frame clones, some missing. The sample yields fewer than 95,000 clones, around three quarters seen once. As to this clone: What it binds is unknown. This specimen includes other DNA sequences encoding the same CDR3.

Trimming took off 4 bases at V and 7 bases at J, with 11 bases between the two ends. The CDR3 is made up of 12 amino acids. Germline V gene lookup returns CDR1 MNHNS and CDR2 SASEGT. The TCR sequence derives from a man in his forties in good health and CMV-seronegative. The chain has TRBV6-1 and TRBJ2-7; TRBD1 might be the D (5 bases). The sequencing input was PBMCs. The CDR3 sequence is CASSAQGHEQYF. DNA for the CDR3: TGTGCCAGCAGTGCCCAGGGTCATGAGCAGTACTTC.